These T cell receptor beta chains were read from a single sample in a study of metastatic and nonmetastatic thyroid tumors. TCRdb reprocessed the PCR reads via MiXCR. Altogether 85,000 to 95,000 clones are present, just under 15% being singletons, with the ten largest covering 3.6%. The material sequenced was blood. These receptors all stem from a female donor with papillary thyroid cancer or a benign thyroid nodule (not recorded which). Some clones in this sample may be carry-over from other donors' samples. CDR3s include the opening cysteine and the closing phenylalanine or tryptophan. A D gene is named only where the DNA matches it firmly. Not all rows give a size; the values are once, few, many and, for expanded clones, a class.

d_call | clone_size | j_call | v_call | cdr3_aa | cdr3_nt
NA | NA | TRBJ2-2 | TRBV10-3 | CAIQKQGSTGELFF | TGTGCCATCCAAAAGCAGGGGAGCACCGGGGAGCTGTTTTTT
TRBD2 | many | TRBJ2-5 | TRBV7-8 | CASSLDEGLLIKETQYF | TGTGCCAGCAGCTTAGACGAGGGACTACTAATTAAAGAGACCCAGTACTTC
NA | many | TRBJ2-1 | TRBV20-1 | CSVGGRGVSYEQFF | TGCAGTGTCGGGGGCAGGGGGGTCAGTTATGAGCAGTTCTTC
NA | NA | TRBJ2-7 | TRBV6-2/TRBV6-3 | CASSGDSYEQYF | TGTGCCAGCTCCGGAGACTCCTACGAGCAGTACTTC
NA | many | TRBJ2-7 | TRBV13 | CASSPTGGYEQYF | TGTGCCAGCAGCCCCACCGGAGGCTACGAGCAGTACTTC
NA | many | TRBJ2-7 | TRBV30 | CAWSVGQGPYEQYF | TGTGCCTGGAGTGTCGGGCAGGGGCCCTACGAGCAGTACTTC
TRBD1 | many | TRBJ1-1 | TRBV6-1 | CASSPNRGNTEAFF | TGTGCCAGCAGTCCAAACAGGGGGAACACTGAAGCTTTCTTT
NA | NA | TRBJ1-5 | TRBV28 | CASSLLKGDGQPQHF | TGTGCCAGTAGTCTACTAAAGGGTGACGGACAGCCCCAGCATTTT
NA | NA | TRBJ2-3 | TRBV5-6 | CASDRGGLSTDTQYF | TGTGCCAGCGATAGGGGGGGCCTTAGCACAGATACGCAGTATTTT
NA | many | TRBJ2-2 | TRBV9 | CASSVPDGGELFF | TGTGCCAGCAGCGTACCCGACGGGGGGGAGCTGTTTTTT
NA | few | TRBJ1-2 | TRBV2 | CASSEGRTGECYTF | TGTGCCAGCAGTGAGGGTAGAACAGGCGAATGCTACACCTTC
NA | many | TRBJ2-7 | TRBV6-1 | CASNKYRQAYEQYF | TGTGCCAGCAACAAATACCGACAGGCCTACGAGCAGTACTTC